The clone carrying this T cell receptor beta chain was seen ten or more times. Its antigen is not known. This record comes from a study of molecular identifiers for immune sequencing clone quantification. Study-wide findings and caveats: With a barcode shared among identical TCR molecules, highly expanded clone sizes could be underestimated.

Per germline, CDR1 SGHDN and CDR2 FVKESK. This CDR3 region has 16 residues. The ends were cut back, 1 base at V and 2 bases at J, with 13 bases in the middle. TCRdb recomputed calls from the PCR reads with MiXCR, one row per CDR3 protein. The table has more than 300,000 distinct CDR3 sequences, over 20% seen once; the top ten hold 0.81%. The receptor was derived from a human donor in good health. Some libraries in this study had Jurkat cell RNA spiked in. The sequenced sample consisted of naive CD8+ T cells from blood, with Jurkat cell RNA spiked in. As for subset: FACS-sorted CD8+CD4-CCR7+CD45RA+ naive T cells. The rearrangement joins TRBV14 to TRBJ2-3; the D is unclear. The CDR3 sequence is CASSQGPPSPTDTQYF. CDR3 coding DNA: TGTGCCAGCAGCCAAGGTCCTCCGTCGCCCACAGATACGCAGTATTTT.